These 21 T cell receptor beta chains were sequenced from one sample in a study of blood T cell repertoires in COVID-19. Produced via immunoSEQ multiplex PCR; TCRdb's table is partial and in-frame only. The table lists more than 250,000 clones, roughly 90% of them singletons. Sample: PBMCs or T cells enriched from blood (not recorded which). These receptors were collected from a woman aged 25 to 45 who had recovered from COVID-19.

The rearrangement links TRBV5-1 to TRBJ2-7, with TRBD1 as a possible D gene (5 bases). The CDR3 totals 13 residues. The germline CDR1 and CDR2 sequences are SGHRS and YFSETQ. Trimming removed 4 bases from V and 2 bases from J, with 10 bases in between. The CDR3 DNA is TGCGCCAGCAGCCAAACAGGAACCTACGAGCAGTACTTC. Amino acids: CASSQTGTYEQYF. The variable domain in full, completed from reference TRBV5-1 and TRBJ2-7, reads KAGVTQTPRYLIKTRGQQVTLSCSPISGHRSVSWYQQTPGQGLQFLFEYFSETQRNKGNFPGRFSGRQFSNSRSEMNVSTLELGDSALYLCASSQTGTYEQYFGPGTRLTVT.

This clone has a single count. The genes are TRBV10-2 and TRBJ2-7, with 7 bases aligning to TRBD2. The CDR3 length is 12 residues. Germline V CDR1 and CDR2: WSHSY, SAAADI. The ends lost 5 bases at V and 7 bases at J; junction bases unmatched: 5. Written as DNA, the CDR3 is TGCGCCAGCAGTTCTTACGGGGGGGAGCAGTACTTC. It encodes CASSSYGGEQYF.

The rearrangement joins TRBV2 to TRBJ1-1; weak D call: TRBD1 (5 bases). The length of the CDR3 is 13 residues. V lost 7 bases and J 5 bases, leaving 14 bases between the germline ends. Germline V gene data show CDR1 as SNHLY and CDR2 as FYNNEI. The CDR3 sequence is CASTQGEGTEAFF. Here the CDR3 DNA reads TGTGCCAGCACTCAAGGGGAGGGGACTGAAGCTTTCTTT.

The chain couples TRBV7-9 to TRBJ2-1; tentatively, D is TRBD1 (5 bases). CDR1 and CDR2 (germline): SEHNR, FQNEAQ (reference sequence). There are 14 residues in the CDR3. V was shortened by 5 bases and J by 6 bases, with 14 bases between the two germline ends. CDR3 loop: CASSEVAGLNEQFF. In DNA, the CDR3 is TGTGCCAGCAGCGAGGTGGCAGGGCTCAATGAGCAGTTCTTC.

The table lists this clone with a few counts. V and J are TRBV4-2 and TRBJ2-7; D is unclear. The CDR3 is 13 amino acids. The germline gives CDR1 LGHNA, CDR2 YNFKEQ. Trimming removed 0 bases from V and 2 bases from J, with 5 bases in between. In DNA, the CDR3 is TGTGCCAGCAGCCAAGATCCTCCCTACGAGCAGTACTTC. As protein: CASSQDPPYEQYF.

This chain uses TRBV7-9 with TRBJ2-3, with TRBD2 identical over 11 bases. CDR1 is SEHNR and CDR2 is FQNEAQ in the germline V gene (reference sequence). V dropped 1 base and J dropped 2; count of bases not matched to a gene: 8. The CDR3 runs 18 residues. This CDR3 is CASSLVLAGGRYTDTQYF. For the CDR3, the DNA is TGTGCCAGCAGCTTAGTTCTAGCGGGGGGCCGGTACACAGATACGCAGTATTTT.

The CDR3 loop reads CASSGRTSDTGELFF. The DNA of the CDR3 is TGCGCCAGCAGTGGGAGGACTAGCGACACCGGGGAGCTGTTTTTT. The rearrangement uses TRBV5-1 and TRBJ2-2, with 9 bases aligning to TRBD2. Germline V lookup: CDR1 SGHRS, CDR2 YFSETQ. With V trimmed by 5 bases and J by 3 bases, 5 bases remained unmatched. This CDR3 contains 15 residues.

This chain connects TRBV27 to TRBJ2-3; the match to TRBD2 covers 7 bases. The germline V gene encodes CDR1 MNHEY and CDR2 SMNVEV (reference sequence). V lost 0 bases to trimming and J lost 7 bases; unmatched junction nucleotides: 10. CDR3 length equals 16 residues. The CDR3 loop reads CASSLSVGGFLNTQYF. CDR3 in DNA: TGTGCCAGCAGTTTATCAGTGGGGGGGTTCTTGAATACGCAGTATTTT.

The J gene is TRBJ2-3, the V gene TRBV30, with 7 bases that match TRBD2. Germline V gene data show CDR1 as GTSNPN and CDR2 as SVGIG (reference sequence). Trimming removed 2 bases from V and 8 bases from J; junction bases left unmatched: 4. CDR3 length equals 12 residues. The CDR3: CAWSPSGATQYF. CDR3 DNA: TGTGCCTGGAGTCCGAGCGGGGCTACGCAGTATTTT. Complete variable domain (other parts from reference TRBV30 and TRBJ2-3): SQTIHQWPATLVQPVGSPLSLECTVEGTSNPNLYWYRQAAGRGLQLLFYSVGIGQISSEVPQNLSASRPQDRQFILSSKKLLLSDSGFYLCAWSPSGATQYFGPGTRLTVL.

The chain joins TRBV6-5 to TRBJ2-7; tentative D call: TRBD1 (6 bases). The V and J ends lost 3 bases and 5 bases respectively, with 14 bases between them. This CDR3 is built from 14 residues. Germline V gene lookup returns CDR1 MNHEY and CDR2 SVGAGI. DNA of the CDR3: TGTGCCAGCAGTTATATCGCAGGGGTGCACGAGCAGTACTTC. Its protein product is CASSYIAGVHEQYF.

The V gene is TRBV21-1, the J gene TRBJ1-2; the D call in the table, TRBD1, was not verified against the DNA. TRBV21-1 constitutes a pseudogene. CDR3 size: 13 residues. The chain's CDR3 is CASRRQGIYGYTF. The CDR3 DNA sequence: TGTGCCAGCAGACGACAGGGTATCTATGGCTACACCTTC.

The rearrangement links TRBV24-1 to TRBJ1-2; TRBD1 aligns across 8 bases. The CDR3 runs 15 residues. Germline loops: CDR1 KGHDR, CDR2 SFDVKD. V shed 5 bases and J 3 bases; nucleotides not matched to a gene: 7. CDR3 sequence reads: CATSARRGRDYGYTF. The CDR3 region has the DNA TGTGCCACCAGTGCGCGCAGGGGGCGAGACTATGGCTACACCTTC.

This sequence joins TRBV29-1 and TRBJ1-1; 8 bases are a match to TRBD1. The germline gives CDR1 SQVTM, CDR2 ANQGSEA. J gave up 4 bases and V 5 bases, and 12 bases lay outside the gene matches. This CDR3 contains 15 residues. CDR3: CSVSYPGGGGTEAFF. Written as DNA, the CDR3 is TGCAGCGTTTCGTACCCAGGGGGCGGCGGCACTGAAGCTTTCTTT.

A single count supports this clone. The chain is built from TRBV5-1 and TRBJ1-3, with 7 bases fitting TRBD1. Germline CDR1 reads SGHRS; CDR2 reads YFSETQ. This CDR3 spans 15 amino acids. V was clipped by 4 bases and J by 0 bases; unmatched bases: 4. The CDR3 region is CASSVTGNSGNTIYF. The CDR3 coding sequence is TGCGCCAGCAGCGTGACAGGGAACTCTGGAAACACCATATATTTT. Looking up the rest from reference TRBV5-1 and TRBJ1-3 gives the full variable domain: KAGVTQTPRYLIKTRGQQVTLSCSPISGHRSVSWYQQTPGQGLQFLFEYFSETQRNKGNFPGRFSGRQFSNSRSEMNVSTLELGDSALYLCASSVTGNSGNTIYFGEGSWLTVV.

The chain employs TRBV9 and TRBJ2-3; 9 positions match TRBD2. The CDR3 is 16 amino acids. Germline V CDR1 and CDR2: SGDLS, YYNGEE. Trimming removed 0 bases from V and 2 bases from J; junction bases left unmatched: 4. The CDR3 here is CASSVGTSDYTDTQYF. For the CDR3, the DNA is TGTGCCAGCAGCGTAGGGACTAGCGATTACACAGATACGCAGTATTTT.

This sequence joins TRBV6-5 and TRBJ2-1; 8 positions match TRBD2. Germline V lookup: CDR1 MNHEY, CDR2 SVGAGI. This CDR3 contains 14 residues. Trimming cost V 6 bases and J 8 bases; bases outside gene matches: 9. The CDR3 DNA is TGTGCCAGCAGGAAGAGCGGGAGTAACTATGAGCAGTTCTTC. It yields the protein CASRKSGSNYEQFF.

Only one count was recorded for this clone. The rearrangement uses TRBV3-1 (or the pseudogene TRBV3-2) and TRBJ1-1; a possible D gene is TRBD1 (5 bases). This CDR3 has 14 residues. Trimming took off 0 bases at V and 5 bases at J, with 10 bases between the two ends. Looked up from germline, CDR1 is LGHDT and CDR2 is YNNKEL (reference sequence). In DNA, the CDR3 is TGTGCCAGCAGCCAAGATCCGACAGCAACTGAAGCTTTCTTT. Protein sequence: CASSQDPTATEAFF.

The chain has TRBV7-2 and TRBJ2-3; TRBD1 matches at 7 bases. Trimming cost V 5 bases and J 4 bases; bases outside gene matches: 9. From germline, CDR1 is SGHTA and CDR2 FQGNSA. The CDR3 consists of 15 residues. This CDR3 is CASSRGQARADTQYF. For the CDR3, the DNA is TGTGCCAGCAGCAGAGGACAGGCGAGAGCAGATACGCAGTATTTT. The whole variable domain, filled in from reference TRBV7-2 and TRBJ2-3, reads GAGVSQSPSNKVTEKGKDVELRCDPISGHTALYWYRQSLGQGLEFLIYFQGNSAPDKSGLPSDRFSAERTGGSVSTLTIQRTQQEDSAVYLCASSRGQARADTQYFGPGTRLTVL.

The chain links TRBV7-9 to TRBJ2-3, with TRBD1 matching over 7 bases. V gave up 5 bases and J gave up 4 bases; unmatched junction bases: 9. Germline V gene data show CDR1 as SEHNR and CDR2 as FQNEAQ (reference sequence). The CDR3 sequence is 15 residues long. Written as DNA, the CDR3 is TGTGCCAGCAGCGTTCGACAGGGAAGGTCAGATACGCAGTATTTT. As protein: CASSVRQGRSDTQYF.

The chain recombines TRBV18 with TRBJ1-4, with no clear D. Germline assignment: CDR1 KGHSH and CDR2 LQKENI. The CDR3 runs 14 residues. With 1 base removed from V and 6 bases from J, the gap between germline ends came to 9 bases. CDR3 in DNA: TGTGCCAGCTCACCACGGGCACGCTATGAAAAACTGTTTTTT. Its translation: CASSPRARYEKLFF.

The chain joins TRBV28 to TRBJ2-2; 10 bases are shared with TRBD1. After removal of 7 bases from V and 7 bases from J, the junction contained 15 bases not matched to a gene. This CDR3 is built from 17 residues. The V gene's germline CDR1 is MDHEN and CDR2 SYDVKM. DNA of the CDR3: TGTGCCAGCACCCTTTCGGCGGGGACAGGGGCTGGCGGGGAGCTGTTTTTT. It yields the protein CASTLSAGTGAGGELFF.